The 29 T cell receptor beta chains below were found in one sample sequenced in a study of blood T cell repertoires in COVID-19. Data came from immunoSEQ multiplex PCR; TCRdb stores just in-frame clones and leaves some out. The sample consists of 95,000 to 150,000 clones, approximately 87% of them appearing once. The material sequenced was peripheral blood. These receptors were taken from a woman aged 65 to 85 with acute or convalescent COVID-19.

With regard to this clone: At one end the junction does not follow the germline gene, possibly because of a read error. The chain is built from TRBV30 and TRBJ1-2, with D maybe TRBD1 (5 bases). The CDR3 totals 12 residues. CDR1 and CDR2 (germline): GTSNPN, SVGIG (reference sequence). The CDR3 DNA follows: TGTGCCTGGACCCCGGGACTTGGGGAAATGGTCTTC. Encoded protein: CAWTPGLGEMVF.

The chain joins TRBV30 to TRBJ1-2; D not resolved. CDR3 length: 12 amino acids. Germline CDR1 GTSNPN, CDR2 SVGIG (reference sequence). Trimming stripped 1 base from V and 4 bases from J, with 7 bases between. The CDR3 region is CAWSGSGYGYTF. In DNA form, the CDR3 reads TGTGCCTGGAGTGGTTCGGGCTATGGCTACACCTTC.

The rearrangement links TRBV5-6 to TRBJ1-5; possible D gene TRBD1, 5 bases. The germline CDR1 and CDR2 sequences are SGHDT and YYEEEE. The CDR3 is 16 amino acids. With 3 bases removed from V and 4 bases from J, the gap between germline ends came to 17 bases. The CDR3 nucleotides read TGTGCCAGCAGCTATACCGGGACTCGGGCAAATCAGCCCCAGCATTTT. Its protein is CASSYTGTRANQPQHF.

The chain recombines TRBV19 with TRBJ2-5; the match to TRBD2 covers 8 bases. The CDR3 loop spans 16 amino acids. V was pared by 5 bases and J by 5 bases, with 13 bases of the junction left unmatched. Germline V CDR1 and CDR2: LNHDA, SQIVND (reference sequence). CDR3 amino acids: CASSPANSRGGETQYF. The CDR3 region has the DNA TGTGCCAGTAGTCCCGCAAACTCCCGGGGGGGGGAGACCCAGTACTTC.

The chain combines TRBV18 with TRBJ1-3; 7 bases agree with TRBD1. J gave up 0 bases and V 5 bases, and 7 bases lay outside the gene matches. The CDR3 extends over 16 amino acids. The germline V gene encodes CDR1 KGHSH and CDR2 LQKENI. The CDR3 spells CASSELDRTSGNTIYF. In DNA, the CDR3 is TGTGCCAGCTCAGAATTGGACAGGACCTCTGGAAACACCATATATTTT. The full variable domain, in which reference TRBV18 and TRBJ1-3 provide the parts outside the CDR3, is NAGVMQNPRHLVRRRGQEARLRCSPMKGHSHVYWYRQLPEEGLKFMVYLQKENIIDESGMPKERFSAEFPKEGPSILRIQQVVRGDSAAYFCASSELDRTSGNTIYFGEGSWLTVV.

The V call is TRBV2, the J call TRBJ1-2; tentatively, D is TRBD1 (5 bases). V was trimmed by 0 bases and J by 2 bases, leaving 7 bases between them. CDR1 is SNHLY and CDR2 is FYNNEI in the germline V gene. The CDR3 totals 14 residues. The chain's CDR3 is CASSEAQVNYGYTF. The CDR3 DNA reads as TGTGCCAGCAGTGAAGCACAGGTGAACTATGGCTACACCTTC.

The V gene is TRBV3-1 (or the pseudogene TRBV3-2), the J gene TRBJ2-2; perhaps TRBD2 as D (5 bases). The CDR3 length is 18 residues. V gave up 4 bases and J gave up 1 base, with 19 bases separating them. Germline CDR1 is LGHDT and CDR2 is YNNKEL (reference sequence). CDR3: CASSPTYRGFGNTGELFF. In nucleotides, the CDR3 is TGTGCCAGCAGCCCGACATATCGAGGGTTTGGGAACACCGGGGAGCTGTTTTTT.

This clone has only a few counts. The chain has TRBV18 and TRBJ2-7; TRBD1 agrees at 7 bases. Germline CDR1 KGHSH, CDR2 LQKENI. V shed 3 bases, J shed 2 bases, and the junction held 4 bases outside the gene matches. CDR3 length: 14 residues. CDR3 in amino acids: CASSPGQLTYEQYF. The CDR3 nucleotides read TGTGCCAGCTCACCGGGACAGCTTACCTACGAGCAGTACTTC. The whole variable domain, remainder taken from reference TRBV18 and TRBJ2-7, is NAGVMQNPRHLVRRRGQEARLRCSPMKGHSHVYWYRQLPEEGLKFMVYLQKENIIDESGMPKERFSAEFPKEGPSILRIQQVVRGDSAAYFCASSPGQLTYEQYFGPGTRLTVT.

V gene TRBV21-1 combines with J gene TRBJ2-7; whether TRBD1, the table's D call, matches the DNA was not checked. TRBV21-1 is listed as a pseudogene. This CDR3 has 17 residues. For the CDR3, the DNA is TGTGCCAGCAGCAAAGATGAAGCAGGGACAGGAACCTACGAGCAGTACTTC. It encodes CASSKDEAGTGTYEQYF.

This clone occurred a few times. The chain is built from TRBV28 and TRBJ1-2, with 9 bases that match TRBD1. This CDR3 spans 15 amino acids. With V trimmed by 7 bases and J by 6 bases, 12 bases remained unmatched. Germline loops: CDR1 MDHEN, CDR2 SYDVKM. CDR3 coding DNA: TGTGCCAGCACCCCTCGCGGGACAGGGTATCATGGCTACACCTTC. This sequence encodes CASTPRGTGYHGYTF.

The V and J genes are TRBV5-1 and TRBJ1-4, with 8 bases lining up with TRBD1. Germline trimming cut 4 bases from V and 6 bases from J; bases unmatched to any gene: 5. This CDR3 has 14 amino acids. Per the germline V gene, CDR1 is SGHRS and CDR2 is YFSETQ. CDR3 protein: CASSQGTGDEKLFF. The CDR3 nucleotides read TGCGCCAGCAGCCAAGGGACAGGAGATGAAAAACTGTTTTTT.

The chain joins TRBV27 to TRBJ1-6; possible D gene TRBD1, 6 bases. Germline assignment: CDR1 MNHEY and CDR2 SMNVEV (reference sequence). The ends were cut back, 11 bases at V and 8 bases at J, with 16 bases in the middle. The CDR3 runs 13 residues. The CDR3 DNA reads TGTGCCTCCATGGGCAGGGGTGATTCACCCCTCCACTTT. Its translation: CASMGRGDSPLHF.

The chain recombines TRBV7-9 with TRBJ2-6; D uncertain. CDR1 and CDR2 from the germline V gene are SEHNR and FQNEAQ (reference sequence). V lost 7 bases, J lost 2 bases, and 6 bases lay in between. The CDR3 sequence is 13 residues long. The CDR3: CASTEAGANVLTF. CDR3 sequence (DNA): TGTGCCAGCACAGAGGCTGGGGCCAACGTCCTGACTTTC.

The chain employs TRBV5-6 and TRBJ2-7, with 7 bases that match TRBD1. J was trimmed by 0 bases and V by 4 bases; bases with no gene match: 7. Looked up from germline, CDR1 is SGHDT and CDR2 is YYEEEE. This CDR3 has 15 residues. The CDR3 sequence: CASSRGQLSSYEQYF. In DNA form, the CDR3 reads TGTGCCAGCAGCAGGGGACAGCTCAGCTCCTACGAGCAGTACTTC.

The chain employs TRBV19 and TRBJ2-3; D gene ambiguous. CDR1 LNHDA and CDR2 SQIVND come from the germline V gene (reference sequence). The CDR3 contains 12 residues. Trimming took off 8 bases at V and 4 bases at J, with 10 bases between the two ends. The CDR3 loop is CASGRLADTQYF. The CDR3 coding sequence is TGTGCCAGTGGTCGGTTGGCAGATACGCAGTATTTT.

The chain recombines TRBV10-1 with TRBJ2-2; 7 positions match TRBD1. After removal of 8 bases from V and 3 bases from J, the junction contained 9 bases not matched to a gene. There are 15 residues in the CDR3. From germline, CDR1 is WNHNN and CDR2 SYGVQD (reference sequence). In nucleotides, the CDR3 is TGCGCCAGCGGTCCCGGGACAGACTACACCGGGGAGCTGTTTTTT. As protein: CASGPGTDYTGELFF.

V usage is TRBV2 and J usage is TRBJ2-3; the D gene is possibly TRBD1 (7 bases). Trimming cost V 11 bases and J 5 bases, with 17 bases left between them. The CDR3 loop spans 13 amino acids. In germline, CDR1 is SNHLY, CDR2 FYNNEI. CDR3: CASSGGQGDTQYF. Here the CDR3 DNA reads TGTGCCTCATCAGGGGGGCAGGGAGATACGCAGTATTTT.

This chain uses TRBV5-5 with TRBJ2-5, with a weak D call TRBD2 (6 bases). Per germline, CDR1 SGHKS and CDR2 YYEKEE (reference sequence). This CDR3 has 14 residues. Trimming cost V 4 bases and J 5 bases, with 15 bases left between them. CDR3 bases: TGTGCCAGCAGCGAAGGGACTCTTCGGGAGACCCAGTACTTC. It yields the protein CASSEGTLRETQYF.

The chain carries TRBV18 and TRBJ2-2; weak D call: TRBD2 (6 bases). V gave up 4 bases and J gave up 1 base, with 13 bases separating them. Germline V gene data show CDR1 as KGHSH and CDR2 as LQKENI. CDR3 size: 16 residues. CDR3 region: CASSQRAGGNTGELFF. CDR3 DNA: TGTGCCAGCTCACAACGAGCGGGTGGGAACACCGGGGAGCTGTTTTTT.

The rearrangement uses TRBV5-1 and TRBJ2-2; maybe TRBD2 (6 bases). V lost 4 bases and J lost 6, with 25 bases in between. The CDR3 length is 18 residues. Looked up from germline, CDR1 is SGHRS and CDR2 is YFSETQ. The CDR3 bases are TGCGCCAGCAGCCGGACCGGGACTGACGCGTTAACCCCCGGGGAGCTGTTTTTT. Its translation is CASSRTGTDALTPGELFF.

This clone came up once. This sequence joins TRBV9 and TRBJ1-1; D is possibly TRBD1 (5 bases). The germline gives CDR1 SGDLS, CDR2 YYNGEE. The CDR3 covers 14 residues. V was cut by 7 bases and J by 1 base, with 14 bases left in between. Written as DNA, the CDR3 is TGTGCCAGCCAGCCCGGGGGGACGAACACTGAAGCTTTCTTT. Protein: CASQPGGTNTEAFF.

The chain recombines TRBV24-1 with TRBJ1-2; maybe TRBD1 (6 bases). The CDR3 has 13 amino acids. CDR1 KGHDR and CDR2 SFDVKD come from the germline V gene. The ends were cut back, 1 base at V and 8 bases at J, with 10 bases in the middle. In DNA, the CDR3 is TGTGCCACCAGTGATTTTACAGGGCGCGGCTACACCTTC. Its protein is CATSDFTGRGYTF.

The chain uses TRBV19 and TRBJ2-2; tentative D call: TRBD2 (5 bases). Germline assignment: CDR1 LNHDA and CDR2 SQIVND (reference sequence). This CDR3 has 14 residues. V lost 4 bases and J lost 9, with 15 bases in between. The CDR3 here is CASSKIGSPRELFF. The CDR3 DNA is TGTGCCAGTAGTAAGATTGGGAGTCCCCGGGAGCTGTTTTTT.

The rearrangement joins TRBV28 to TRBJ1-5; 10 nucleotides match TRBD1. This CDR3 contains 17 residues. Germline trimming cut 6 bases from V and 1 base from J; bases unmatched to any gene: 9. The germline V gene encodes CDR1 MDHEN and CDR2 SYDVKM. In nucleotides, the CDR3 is TGTGCCAGCAGCGGGACAGGGGCCGTGGTGAGCAATCAGCCCCAGCATTTT. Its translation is CASSGTGAVVSNQPQHF.

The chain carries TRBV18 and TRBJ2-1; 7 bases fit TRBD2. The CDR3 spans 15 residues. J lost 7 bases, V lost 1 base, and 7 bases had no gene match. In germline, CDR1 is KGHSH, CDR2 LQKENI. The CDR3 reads CASSPRGGGYNEQFF. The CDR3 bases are TGTGCCAGCTCACCACGGGGCGGGGGTTATAATGAGCAGTTCTTC.

In nucleotides, the CDR3 is TGTGCCAGCAGCTTCGAGGGTCAGCCCCAGCATTTT. Protein: CASSFEGQPQHF. The rearrangement links TRBV5-4 to TRBJ1-5; no definite D call. Trimming removed 2 bases from V and 6 bases from J, with 6 bases in between. Germline assignment: CDR1 SGHNT and CDR2 YYREEE (reference sequence). The CDR3 sequence is 12 residues long.

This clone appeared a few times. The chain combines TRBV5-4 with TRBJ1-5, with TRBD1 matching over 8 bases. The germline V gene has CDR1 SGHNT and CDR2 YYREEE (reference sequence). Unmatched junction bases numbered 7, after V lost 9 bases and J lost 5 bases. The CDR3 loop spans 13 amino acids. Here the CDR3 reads CATTQGADQPQHF. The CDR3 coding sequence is TGTGCCACCACCCAGGGGGCGGATCAGCCCCAGCATTTT.

The CDR3 DNA reads TGTGCCAGTCGGGACAGGGGTACTGGAAACACCATATATTTT. Protein product: CASRDRGTGNTIYF. This chain connects TRBV6-5 to TRBJ1-3; 10 bases align to TRBD1. Germline V lookup: CDR1 MNHEY, CDR2 SVGAGI. The CDR3 has 14 residues. J lost 2 bases, V lost 9 bases, and 4 bases had no gene match.

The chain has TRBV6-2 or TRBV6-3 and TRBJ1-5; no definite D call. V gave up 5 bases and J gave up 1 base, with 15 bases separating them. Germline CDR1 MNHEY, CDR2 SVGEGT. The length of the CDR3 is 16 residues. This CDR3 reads CASSGDRRRSNQPQHF. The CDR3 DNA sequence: TGTGCCAGCAGTGGCGATAGGCGGCGGAGCAATCAGCCCCAGCATTTT.